This T cell receptor beta chain emerged from a study of PD-L1 blockade in urothelial cancer. Overall study context: Investigators checked blood 3 weeks (second dose) and 6 weeks after treatment start. There were a median of approximately 150,000 T cells in blood samples.

From germline, CDR1 is MDHEN and CDR2 SYDVKM. CDR3 length: 16 residues. The J segment lost 3 bases and the V segment lost 5 bases, leaving 11 bases of the junction unmatched. Libraries were prepared by immunoSEQ multiplex PCR; TCRdb keeps only in-frame clonotypes and omits some of them. The data show 86,000 or so clones, about 83% seen once. Specified time point: pretreatment peripheral blood. The sample was PBMCs, taken around atezolizumab (anti-PD-L1) treatment. The J gene is TRBJ2-7, the V gene TRBV28; 9 bases are a match to TRBD1. The receptor was isolated from a man aged 55-75 years with urothelial cancer. The CDR3 DNA reads TGTGCCAGCAGTCCGACCGGGACAGGGAAGTACTACGAGCAGTACTTC. This codes for CASSPTGTGKYYEQYF.